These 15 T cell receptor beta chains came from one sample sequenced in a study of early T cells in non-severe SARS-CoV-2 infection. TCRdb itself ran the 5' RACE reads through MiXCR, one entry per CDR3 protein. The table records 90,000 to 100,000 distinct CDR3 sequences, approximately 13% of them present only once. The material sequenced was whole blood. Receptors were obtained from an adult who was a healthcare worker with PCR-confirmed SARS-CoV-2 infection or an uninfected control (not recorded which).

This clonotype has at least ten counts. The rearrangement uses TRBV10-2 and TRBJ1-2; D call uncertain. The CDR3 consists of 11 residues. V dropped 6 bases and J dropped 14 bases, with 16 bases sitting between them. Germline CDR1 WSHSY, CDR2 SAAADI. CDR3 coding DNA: TGCGCCAGCAGGGAATTGCGGAGGGAGACCTTC. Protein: CASRELRRETF.

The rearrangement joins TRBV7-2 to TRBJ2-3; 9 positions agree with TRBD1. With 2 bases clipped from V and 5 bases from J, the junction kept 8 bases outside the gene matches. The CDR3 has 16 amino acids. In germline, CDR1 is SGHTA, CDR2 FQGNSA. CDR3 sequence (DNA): TGTGCCAGCAGCTTAAGACCGGGACAGGGCGGAGATACGCAGTATTTT. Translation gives CASSLRPGQGGDTQYF.

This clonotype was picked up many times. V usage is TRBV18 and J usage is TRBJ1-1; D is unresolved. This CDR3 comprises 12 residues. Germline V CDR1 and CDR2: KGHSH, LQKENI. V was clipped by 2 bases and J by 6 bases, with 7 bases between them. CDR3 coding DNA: TGTGCCAGCTCACCAGGGTTCGCTGAAGCTTTCTTT. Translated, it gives CASSPGFAEAFF.

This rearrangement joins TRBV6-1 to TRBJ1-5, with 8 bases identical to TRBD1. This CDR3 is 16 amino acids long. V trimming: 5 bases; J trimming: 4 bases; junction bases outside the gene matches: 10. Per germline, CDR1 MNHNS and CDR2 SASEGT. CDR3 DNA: TGTGCCAGCAGTTCACTCCCGGACAGGGCTAATCAGCCCCAGCATTTT. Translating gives CASSSLPDRANQPQHF.

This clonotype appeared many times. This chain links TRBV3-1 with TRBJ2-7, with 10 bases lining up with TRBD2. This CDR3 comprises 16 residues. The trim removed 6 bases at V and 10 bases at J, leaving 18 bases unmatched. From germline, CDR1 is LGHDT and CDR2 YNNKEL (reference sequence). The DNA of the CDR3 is TGTGCCAGCAGTTCCAATCAAGCGGGGGGGCAAAGTGGACAGTACTTC. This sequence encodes CASSSNQAGGQSGQYF.

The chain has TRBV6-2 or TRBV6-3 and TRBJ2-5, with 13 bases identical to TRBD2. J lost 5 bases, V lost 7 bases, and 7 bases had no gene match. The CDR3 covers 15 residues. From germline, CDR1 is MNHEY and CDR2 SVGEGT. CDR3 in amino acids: CASIRGLAGDETQYF. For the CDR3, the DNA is TGTGCCAGCATAAGAGGACTAGCGGGGGACGAGACCCAGTACTTC.

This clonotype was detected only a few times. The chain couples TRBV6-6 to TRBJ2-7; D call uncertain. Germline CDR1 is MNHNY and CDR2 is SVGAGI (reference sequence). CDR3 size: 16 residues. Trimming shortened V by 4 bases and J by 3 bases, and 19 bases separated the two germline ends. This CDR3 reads CASSSTVPRVHYEQYF. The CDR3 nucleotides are TGTGCCAGCAGTTCCACAGTCCCTAGGGTGCACTACGAGCAGTACTTC.

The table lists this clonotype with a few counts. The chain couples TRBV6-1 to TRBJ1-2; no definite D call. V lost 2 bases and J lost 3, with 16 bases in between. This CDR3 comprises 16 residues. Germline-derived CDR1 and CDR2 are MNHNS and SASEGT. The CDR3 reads CASSEWGTSNYYGYTF. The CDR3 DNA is TGTGCCAGCAGTGAATGGGGTACTAGCAACTACTATGGCTACACCTTC.

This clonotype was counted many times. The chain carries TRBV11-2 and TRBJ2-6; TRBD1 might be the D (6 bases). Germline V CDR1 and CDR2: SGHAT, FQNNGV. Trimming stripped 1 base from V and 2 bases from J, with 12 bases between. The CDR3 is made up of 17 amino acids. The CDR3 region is CASSLGQGRTGANVLTF. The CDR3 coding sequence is TGTGCCAGCAGCTTAGGGCAGGGGAGAACTGGGGCCAACGTCCTGACTTTC.

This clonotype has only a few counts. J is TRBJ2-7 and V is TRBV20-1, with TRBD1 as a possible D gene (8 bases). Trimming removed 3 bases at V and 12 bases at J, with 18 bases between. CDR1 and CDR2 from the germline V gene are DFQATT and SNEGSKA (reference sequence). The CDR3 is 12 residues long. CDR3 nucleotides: TGCAGTGCTAGTCATCGGACAGGGAGGGGGTACTTC. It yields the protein CSASHRTGRGYF.

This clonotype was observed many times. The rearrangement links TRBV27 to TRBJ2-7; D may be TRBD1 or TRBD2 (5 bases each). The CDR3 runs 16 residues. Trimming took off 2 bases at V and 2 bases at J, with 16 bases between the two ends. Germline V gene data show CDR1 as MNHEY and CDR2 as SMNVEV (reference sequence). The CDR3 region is CASSLLSSGPPYEQYF. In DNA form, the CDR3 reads TGTGCCAGCAGTTTACTGTCGTCGGGGCCCCCCTACGAGCAGTACTTC.

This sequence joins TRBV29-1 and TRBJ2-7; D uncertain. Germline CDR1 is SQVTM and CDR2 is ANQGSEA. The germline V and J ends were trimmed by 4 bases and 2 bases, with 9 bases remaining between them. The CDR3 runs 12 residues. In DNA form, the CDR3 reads TGCAGCGTTGCAGGAGTCGCCTACGAGCAGTACTTC. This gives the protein CSVAGVAYEQYF.

The CDR3 protein is CASSLQGERTDTQYF. CDR3 sequence (DNA): TGTGCCAGCAGCTTACAGGGGGAGCGCACAGATACGCAGTATTTT. The chain is built from TRBV11-2 and TRBJ2-3; 7 nucleotides match TRBD1. Trimming cost V 2 bases and J 1 base; bases outside gene matches: 3. CDR1 is SGHAT, CDR2 FQNNGV, per germline. The CDR3 sequence is 15 residues long.

Here the CDR3 reads CASSLRGLYQETQYF. CDR3 in DNA: TGTGCCAGCAGCTTGCGGGGGCTGTACCAAGAGACCCAGTACTTC. The chain carries TRBV7-9 and TRBJ2-5; TRBD2 is a possible D gene (7 bases). V was clipped by 3 bases and J by 0 bases, with 11 bases between them. CDR1 is SEHNR and CDR2 is FQNEAQ in the germline V gene (reference sequence). The CDR3 loop spans 15 amino acids.

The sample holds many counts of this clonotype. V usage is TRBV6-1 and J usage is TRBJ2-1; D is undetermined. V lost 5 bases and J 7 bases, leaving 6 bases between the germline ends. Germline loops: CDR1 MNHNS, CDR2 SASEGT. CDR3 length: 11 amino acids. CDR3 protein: CASSRSNEQFF. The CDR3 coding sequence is TGTGCCAGCAGTCGGTCTAATGAGCAGTTCTTC.